The 26 T cell receptor beta chains below were found in one sample sequenced in a study of blood T cell repertoires in COVID-19. Sequencing was performed with immunoSEQ multiplex PCR; in TCRdb, only in-frame clones are kept and a portion is missing. Of around 300,000 clones listed, roughly 85% are singletons. Sample: peripheral blood. All receptors derive from a woman aged 30 to 39 with active or convalescent COVID-19.

The V and J genes are TRBV7-3 and TRBJ1-2; unclear D gene. Trimming stripped 5 bases from V and 8 bases from J, with 18 bases between. The CDR3 has 14 amino acids. Germline loops: CDR1 SGHTA, CDR2 FQGTGA. CDR3 coding DNA: TGTGCCAGCAGCACCCGACAATCACCCATGGGCTACACCTTC. It encodes CASSTRQSPMGYTF. Complete variable domain (other parts from reference TRBV7-3 and TRBJ1-2): GAGVSQTPSNKVTEKGKYVELRCDPISGHTALYWYRQSLGQGPEFLIYFQGTGAADDSGLPNDRFFAVRPEGSVSTLKIQRTERGDSAVYLCASSTRQSPMGYTFGSGTRLTVV.

The gene calls are TRBV30 and TRBJ1-2, with D unresolved. The V end was cut by 2 bases, the J end by 4 bases, with 23 bases between. This CDR3 comprises 17 residues. CDR1 and CDR2 (germline): GTSNPN, SVGIG (reference sequence). The DNA of the CDR3 is TGTGCCTGGAGTCCGTCGTGGGGAGGGAGGAATGGCTATGGCTACACCTTC. Residues: CAWSPSWGGRNGYGYTF.

The chain uses TRBV24-1 and TRBJ2-3, with a weak D call TRBD1 (6 bases). Deletions cut 3 bases from V and 4 bases from J, with 19 bases between. The CDR3 spans 17 residues. The germline V gene encodes CDR1 KGHDR and CDR2 SFDVKD. The chain's CDR3 is CATSDKAGGYPPDTQYF. The CDR3 nucleotides are TGTGCCACCAGTGATAAAGCTGGGGGCTACCCACCAGATACGCAGTATTTT.

V is TRBV9 and J is TRBJ1-6; D remains ambiguous. The CDR3 loop spans 13 amino acids. The V and J ends lost 0 bases and 9 bases respectively, with 7 bases between them. Germline V gene sequence: CDR1 SGDLS, CDR2 YYNGEE. The CDR3 DNA is TGTGCCAGCAGCGTAGTTGGGAGTTCACCCCTCCACTTT. Translated: CASSVVGSSPLHF. Together with reference TRBV9 and TRBJ1-6, the CDR3 gives the full variable domain: DSGVTQTPKHLITATGQRVTLRCSPRSGDLSVYWYQQSLDQGLQFLIQYYNGEERAKGNILERFSAQQFPDLHSELNLSSLELGDSALYFCASSVVGSSPLHFGNGTRLTVT.

This clone has only one observation. The V and J genes are TRBV19 and TRBJ1-2; D unresolved. V dropped 0 bases and J dropped 5 bases, with 13 bases sitting between them. CDR1 and CDR2 (germline): LNHDA, SQIVND (reference sequence). The CDR3 sequence is 15 residues long. The CDR3 sequence: CASSIDGIARYGYTF. For the CDR3, the DNA is TGTGCCAGTAGTATAGACGGGATAGCGAGATATGGCTACACCTTC.

The chain joins TRBV9 to TRBJ2-5; 7 nucleotides align to TRBD1. V dropped 2 bases and J dropped 2; count of bases not matched to a gene: 6. The germline V gene encodes CDR1 SGDLS and CDR2 YYNGEE. The CDR3 loop spans 15 amino acids. The CDR3 region is CASSVGEGQQETQYF. CDR3 sequence (DNA): TGTGCCAGCAGCGTTGGAGAGGGACAGCAAGAGACCCAGTACTTC.

This clone was seen a few times. The rearrangement links TRBV19 to TRBJ1-3; no definite D call. V was clipped by 11 bases and J by 5 bases, with 25 bases between them. CDR1 is LNHDA and CDR2 is SQIVND in the germline V gene (reference sequence). The CDR3 sequence is 16 residues long. This chain's CDR3 is CADQTTPPSERNTIYF. The CDR3 region has the DNA TGTGCCGATCAAACCACCCCACCGTCGGAGAGAAACACCATATATTTT.

The genes are TRBV5-1 and TRBJ2-7; 15 bases line up with TRBD2. The V gene end was trimmed by 3 bases and the J gene end by 1 base; junction bases not matched to a gene: 8. This CDR3 comprises 18 residues. The germline V gene has CDR1 SGHRS and CDR2 YFSETQ. CDR3 nucleotide sequence: TGCGCCAGCAGCTCGGGACTAGCGGGGGGAGCCTATTCCTACGAGCAGTACTTC. It specifies CASSSGLAGGAYSYEQYF.

The chain recombines TRBV13 with TRBJ1-6; the match to TRBD1 covers 8 bases. The junction had 6 bases not matched to a gene; V was cut back by 5 bases and J by 6 bases. The CDR3 extends over 15 amino acids. Germline CDR1 reads PRHDT; CDR2 reads FYEKMQ (reference sequence). Written as DNA, the CDR3 is TGTGCCAGCAGCCCAACCGGGACAGGTAATTCACCCCTCCACTTT. This encodes CASSPTGTGNSPLHF. The full variable domain, completed using reference TRBV13 and TRBJ1-6, is AAGVIQSPRHLIKEKRETATLKCYPIPRHDTVYWYQQGPGQDPQFLISFYEKMQSDKGSIPDRFSAQQFSDYHSELNMSSLELGDSALYFCASSPTGTGNSPLHFGNGTRLTVT.

The chain combines TRBV28 with TRBJ1-4; 10 bases match TRBD1. Germline V lookup: CDR1 MDHEN, CDR2 SYDVKM. The CDR3 is 17 amino acids. V gave up 6 bases and J gave up 0 bases; unmatched junction bases: 7. CDR3 amino acids: CASSLPGQGTTNEKLFF. CDR3 sequence (DNA): TGTGCCAGCAGCTTACCGGGACAGGGGACAACTAATGAAAAACTGTTTTTT.

The chain has TRBV5-1 and TRBJ2-3; D unresolved. The CDR3 is 14 amino acids. The germline V and J ends were trimmed by 0 bases and 4 bases, with 9 bases remaining between them. Per the germline V gene, CDR1 is SGHRS and CDR2 is YFSETQ. CDR3 region: CASSLVPEADTQYF. CDR3 nucleotide sequence: TGCGCCAGCAGCTTGGTTCCAGAGGCAGATACGCAGTATTTT.

This chain uses TRBV15 with TRBJ1-5; 7 bases match TRBD1. CDR3 length: 15 amino acids. Germline CDR1 LNHNV, CDR2 YYDKDF (reference sequence). The J segment lost 7 bases and the V segment lost 7 bases, leaving 13 bases of the junction unmatched. The CDR3 reads CATTPNPGGGQPQHF. CDR3 DNA sequence: TGTGCCACCACCCCGAACCCAGGGGGAGGACAGCCCCAGCATTTT.

The chain uses TRBV28 and TRBJ1-1; D unclear. The CDR3 extends over 15 amino acids. Germline CDR1 and CDR2: MDHEN and SYDVKM. Between the trimmed V and J ends, which lost 6 bases and 4 bases, there was a span of 18 bases. CDR3 bases: TGTGCCAGCAGCGACCCCGGGTTGGGAGGCACTGAAGCTTTCTTT. This translates into CASSDPGLGGTEAFF.

The chain uses TRBV6-4 and TRBJ2-3, with 10 bases identical to TRBD2. The CDR3 contains 14 residues. CDR1 and CDR2 from the germline V gene are MRHNA and SNTAGT. Trimming removed 5 bases from V and 4 bases from J; junction bases left unmatched: 3. The CDR3, as DNA: TGTGCCAGCAGTCCCAGCGGGGGGGCAGATACGCAGTATTTT. It is translated as CASSPSGGADTQYF.

The V gene is TRBV10-3, the J gene TRBJ2-3; 8 positions agree with TRBD2. CDR1 and CDR2 (germline): ENHRY, SYGVKD. V trimming: 10 bases; J trimming: 3 bases; junction bases outside the gene matches: 9. This CDR3 is built from 14 residues. The CDR3 is CATGPGLVTDTQYF. The CDR3, as DNA: TGTGCCACTGGACCGGGACTAGTGACAGATACGCAGTATTTT.

The chain links TRBV7-2 to TRBJ2-7, with D possibly TRBD2 on 6 matching bases. CDR3 length: 12 residues. Trimming pared 5 bases from V and 5 bases from J, leaving 10 bases between. Germline V CDR1 and CDR2: SGHTA, FQGNSA. In nucleotides, the CDR3 is TGTGCCAGCAGCCGGGGGTCCAACGAGCAGTACTTC. This sequence encodes CASSRGSNEQYF. Together with reference TRBV7-2 and TRBJ2-7, the CDR3 gives the full variable domain: GAGVSQSPSNKVTEKGKDVELRCDPISGHTALYWYRQSLGQGLEFLIYFQGNSAPDKSGLPSDRFSAERTGGSVSTLTIQRTQQEDSAVYLCASSRGSNEQYFGPGTRLTVT.

The count of this clone is one. The chain links TRBV3-1 (or the pseudogene TRBV3-2) to TRBJ2-2; D is ambiguous. The CDR3 sequence is 16 residues long. V gave up 4 bases and J gave up 0 bases, with 12 bases separating them. Germline V gene data show CDR1 as LGHDT and CDR2 as YNNKEL (reference sequence). The CDR3: CASSPPGITNTGELFF. The DNA of the CDR3 is TGTGCCAGCAGCCCCCCAGGTATTACGAACACCGGGGAGCTGTTTTTT.

The gene calls are TRBV7-8 and TRBJ1-2, with TRBD1 identical over 9 bases. J gave up 6 bases and V 4 bases, and 12 bases lay outside the gene matches. Germline V lookup: CDR1 SGHVS, CDR2 FQNEAQ. The CDR3 loop spans 16 amino acids. CDR3 in DNA: TGTGCCAGCAGCTCCCGGCGGACAGGGGACAGGGATGGCTACACCTTC. Translated, it gives CASSSRRTGDRDGYTF. Using reference TRBV7-8 and TRBJ1-2 for the parts outside the CDR3, the full variable domain is GAGVSQSPRYKVAKRGQDVALRCDPISGHVSLFWYQQALGQGPEFLTYFQNEAQLDKSGLPSDRFFAERPEGSVSTLKIQRTQQEDSAVYLCASSSRRTGDRDGYTFGSGTRLTVV.

The chain is built from TRBV5-4 and TRBJ2-2; perhaps TRBD1 as D (5 bases). CDR3 length: 15 amino acids. V lost 0 bases, J lost 2 bases, and 8 bases lay in between. Germline assignment: CDR1 SGHNT and CDR2 YYREEE (reference sequence). The CDR3 sequence: CASSLEQVNTGELFF. The CDR3 DNA sequence: TGTGCCAGCAGCTTGGAACAGGTCAACACCGGGGAGCTGTTTTTT.

The rearrangement joins TRBV28 to TRBJ1-2; 8 bases map to TRBD1. Trimming took 6 bases from V and 5 from J; bases not matched to a gene: 5. CDR3 length equals 13 residues. Germline V CDR1 and CDR2: MDHEN, SYDVKM. The CDR3 region has the DNA TGTGCCAGCAGCCAGGGGACAGGTTATGGCTACACCTTC. This sequence encodes CASSQGTGYGYTF.

This clone was seen more than once but under ten times. The chain joins TRBV9 to TRBJ1-2, with 12 bases fitting TRBD1. Germline V gene sequence: CDR1 SGDLS, CDR2 YYNGEE. The V gene end was trimmed by 4 bases and the J gene end by 6 bases; junction bases not matched to a gene: 13. This CDR3 has 17 amino acids. The CDR3 region is CASSPGTGGAGRDGYTF. CDR3 nucleotides: TGTGCCAGCAGCCCTGGGACAGGGGGCGCAGGAAGGGATGGCTACACCTTC.

This clone was found a few times. V usage is TRBV7-2 and J usage is TRBJ2-7, with 8 bases that match TRBD1. This CDR3 spans 15 amino acids. Germline V gives CDR1 SGHTA, CDR2 FQGNSA. V trimming: 4 bases; J trimming: 3 bases; junction bases outside the gene matches: 8. In DNA, the CDR3 is TGTGCCAGCAGCTCGCCGCGGACAGGGATCTACGAGCAGTACTTC. It translates to CASSSPRTGIYEQYF.

V gene TRBV2 combines with J gene TRBJ2-3; 10 bases match TRBD2. Germline V gives CDR1 SNHLY, CDR2 FYNNEI. The length of the CDR3 is 16 residues. CDR3 coding DNA: TGTGTCCGGCGGGGTGAGCGGGGGGGCCCTCAGGATACGCAGTATTTT. Translating gives CVRRGERGGPQDTQYF.

This clone appeared once. The rearrangement uses TRBV10-3 and TRBJ2-3; D gene unclear. The CDR3 sequence is 14 residues long. Germline V gene lookup returns CDR1 ENHRY and CDR2 SYGVKD. The V and J ends lost 2 bases and 2 bases respectively, with 8 bases between them. The CDR3 sequence is CAISEGGPTDTQYF. The CDR3 nucleotides are TGTGCCATCAGTGAGGGCGGCCCCACAGATACGCAGTATTTT.

The chain recombines TRBV7-9 with TRBJ2-1, with D possibly being TRBD2 (5 bases). The CDR3 consists of 15 residues. Trimming stripped 5 bases from V and 8 bases from J, with 19 bases between. CDR1 is SEHNR and CDR2 is FQNEAQ in the germline V gene (reference sequence). In nucleotides, the CDR3 is TGTGCCAGCAGCACTGACGGACGGACTTTTTATGAGCAGTTCTTC. Translating gives CASSTDGRTFYEQFF.

Only one count was recorded for this clone. The chain uses TRBV7-2 and TRBJ2-7; 9 bases line up with TRBD2. The CDR3 is 14 amino acids. J gave up 0 bases and V 5 bases, and 2 bases lay outside the gene matches. In germline, CDR1 is SGHTA, CDR2 FQGNSA. The DNA of the CDR3 is TGTGCCAGCAGCAATAGCGGGGGCTCCTACGAGCAGTACTTC. It codes for CASSNSGGSYEQYF. Full variable domain (remainder filled in from reference TRBV7-2 and TRBJ2-7): GAGVSQSPSNKVTEKGKDVELRCDPISGHTALYWYRQSLGQGLEFLIYFQGNSAPDKSGLPSDRFSAERTGGSVSTLTIQRTQQEDSAVYLCASSNSGGSYEQYFGPGTRLTVT.